This T cell receptor (beta chain) was recorded in a study of T cell responses to AZD1222 COVID-19 vaccine. Study-level points and caveats: Vaccine-related CD4 TCRs covered spike, predominating at 160-218 and 743-854.

A note on this clone: The antigen is unknown.

Germline-derived CDR1 and CDR2 are MNHEY and SMNVEV (reference sequence). V dropped 5 bases and J dropped 9; count of bases not matched to a gene: 10. This CDR3 is 15 amino acids long. Only in-frame clones appear in the TCRdb table, and some are missing; sequencing was by immunoSEQ multiplex PCR. The sample consists of 120,000 or so clones, 85% to 90% of them appearing once. Both about-4-week and about-12-week second-dose recipients were combined. This clonotype was obtained from an adult who received the AZD1222 COVID-19 vaccine. This rearrangement joins TRBV27 to TRBJ2-1, with 10 bases matching TRBD2. This sample comprised peripheral blood, obtained 28 days after the second AZD1222 dose. The CDR3 sequence: CASSVAGGFLVEQFF. The CDR3 DNA follows: TGTGCCAGCAGTGTAGCGGGGGGTTTTTTGGTTGAGCAGTTCTTC.